Sequencing of this T cell receptor beta chain was carried out in a study of shared clonotypes between healthy human individuals. Findings and caveats of the study: The rarefaction results pointed to incomplete sorted-subset sequencing despite large depth.

Worth noting for this clone: Its antigen is currently unknown. The same CDR3 arises from other DNA sequences in this sample as well.

The CDR3 totals 14 residues. Germline V gives CDR1 MNHEY, CDR2 SVGAGI. V lost 6 bases and J lost 2, with 10 bases in between. For every subset, genomic DNA was evenly distributed across several immunoSEQ plates. Profiled with immunoSEQ multiplex PCR; TCRdb holds only in-frame clones, not every one. The sample has millions of clones; around nine tenths are singletons. This receptor was identified in a man aged 18 to 29 in good health. The sample was naive CD4+ T cells sorted from blood. Sample subset: CD45RA+ positively selected. The chain carries TRBV6-5 and TRBJ1-4; D possibly corresponds to TRBD1 (5 bases). CDR3 amino acids: CASRPGTTNEKLFF. In nucleotides, the CDR3 is TGTGCCAGCAGACCCGGGACTACTAATGAAAAACTGTTTTTT.